These 19 T cell receptor beta chains originate from one sample sequenced in a study of response to subunit inactivated influenza vaccine. TCRdb fed the RT-PCR reads into MiXCR, producing one record per CDR3 protein. Among 450,000 to 600,000 distinct CDR3 sequences listed, 7.2% were seen once. The sequences come from PBMCs from blood, collected less than 30 months after vaccination. The receptors come from a man aged 50-75 years who received an inactivated influenza vaccine.

The chain recombines TRBV6-1 with TRBJ2-1; TRBD2 matches at 7 bases. The CDR3 runs 19 residues. Germline trimming cut 6 bases from V and 0 bases from J; bases unmatched to any gene: 17. Per germline, CDR1 MNHNS and CDR2 SASEGT. CDR3 loop: CASRDSGALSQSSYNEQFF. The CDR3 coding sequence is TGTGCCAGCAGAGACAGCGGGGCCCTGAGCCAGAGCTCCTACAATGAGCAGTTCTTC.

This clonotype was observed a handful of times. The chain links TRBV7-2 to TRBJ1-5; D is undetermined. Trimming removed 2 bases from V and 4 bases from J, with 12 bases in between. Germline CDR1 SGHTA, CDR2 FQGNSA. The CDR3 totals 15 residues. The CDR3 spells CASSLSPTGNQPQHF. The CDR3 region has the DNA TGTGCCAGCAGCTTATCCCCGACGGGGAATCAGCCCCAGCATTTT.

This clonotype was counted a few times. The V and J genes are TRBV7-2 and TRBJ1-2; no reliable D call. The CDR3 runs to 12 residues. From germline, CDR1 is SGHTA and CDR2 FQGNSA. V gave up 5 bases and J gave up 8 bases, with 12 bases separating them. CDR3 in DNA: TGTGCCAGCAGCCCCTGGGAGAGAGGCTACACCTTC. Protein: CASSPWERGYTF.

On this clonotype itself: Its ends do not fully match the called genes, so a read error is possible. The chain couples TRBV29-1 to TRBJ2-5; weak D call: TRBD1 (6 bases). CDR1 and CDR2 (germline): SQVTM, ANQGSEA. The CDR3 runs 16 residues. CDR3 DNA sequence: TGCAGCGCTGAAACCTCAGACAGGTACCCAAGAGAGACCCAGTACTTC. It translates to CSAETSDRYPRETQYF.

This clonotype was picked up a small number of times. This chain joins TRBV7-2 and TRBJ1-3; D gene unclear. Germline V CDR1 and CDR2: SGHTA, FQGNSA. The V end lost 5 bases, the J end lost 4 bases, and 12 bases lay between the germline ends. This CDR3 region has 14 residues. The CDR3 protein is CASSARVTGNTIYF. In nucleotides, the CDR3 is TGTGCCAGCAGCGCTAGGGTAACGGGAAACACCATATATTTT.

This clonotype came up many times. The chain joins TRBV7-2 to TRBJ2-3; the D gene is possibly TRBD2 (5 bases). V lost 5 bases to trimming and J lost 5 bases, with 17 bases between them. The CDR3 is made up of 15 amino acids. The V gene's germline CDR1 is SGHTA and CDR2 FQGNSA. CDR3 protein: CASSPYRTLGDTQYF. As DNA, the CDR3 is TGTGCCAGCAGCCCCTACCGGACTCTGGGAGATACGCAGTATTTT.

Worth noting for this clonotype: This may stem from a read error, because a much larger clone lies one nucleotide away. The V gene is TRBV20-1, the J gene TRBJ1-2, with a tentative D call TRBD1 (5 bases). The CDR3 covers 12 residues. Germline V gene lookup returns CDR1 DFQATT and CDR2 SNEGSKA (reference sequence). CDR3 coding DNA: TGTTCCTACGGGGACCGCATTGATGGCCACACCTTC. Translated, it gives CSYGDRIDGHTF.

This clonotype has more than one count but fewer than ten. V and J are TRBV29-1 and TRBJ2-1; 13 nucleotides line up with TRBD2. The CDR3 consists of 14 residues. Trimming cost V 6 bases and J 5 bases; bases outside gene matches: 4. The germline gives CDR1 SQVTM, CDR2 ANQGSEA. The DNA of the CDR3 is TGCAGCGTCGGACTAGCGGGAGTGGACAATGAGCAGTTCTTC. Translated, it gives CSVGLAGVDNEQFF.

This sequence joins TRBV6-2 or TRBV6-3 and TRBJ2-1; tentatively, D is TRBD1 or TRBD2 (5 bases each). Deletions cut 7 bases from V and 0 bases from J, with 10 bases between. The CDR3 contains 14 residues. Germline V lookup: CDR1 MNHEY, CDR2 SVGEGT. CDR3 amino acids: CASTNGGSYNEQFF. In DNA form, the CDR3 reads TGTGCCAGCACCAATGGGGGCTCCTACAATGAGCAGTTCTTC.

V and J are TRBV11-3 and TRBJ2-1, with 11 bases identical to TRBD1. Germline-derived CDR1 and CDR2 are SGHNT and YENEEA. With 4 bases clipped from V and 3 bases from J, the junction kept 5 bases outside the gene matches. CDR3 length equals 16 residues. The CDR3 DNA is TGTGCCAGCAGCTGGTCCGGGACAGGGGGCTACAATGAGCAGTTCTTC. As protein: CASSWSGTGGYNEQFF.

This sequence joins TRBV4-1 and TRBJ2-5, with 8 bases that match TRBD1. The V and J ends lost 0 bases and 4 bases, in that order; junction bases with no gene match: 7. This CDR3 region has 16 residues. Germline CDR1 MGHRA, CDR2 YSYEKL. The CDR3 nucleotides read TGCGCCAGCAGCCAAGATGTTCAGGGGGCCCGAGAGACCCAGTACTTC. Translating gives CASSQDVQGARETQYF.

V and J are TRBV7-2 and TRBJ1-2, with a possible D match to TRBD1 (6 bases). Trimming took 5 bases from V and 0 from J, leaving 16 bases between them. This CDR3 is built from 16 residues. Germline CDR1 SGHTA, CDR2 FQGNSA. CDR3 sequence (DNA): TGTGCCAGCAGCCTAACTGGGGGCAGAGCTAACTATGGCTACACCTTC. The encoded protein is CASSLTGGRANYGYTF.

This clonotype has ten or more counts. The chain joins TRBV5-1 to TRBJ2-3; TRBD1 matches at 7 bases. The CDR3 has 17 residues. Germline CDR1 SGHRS, CDR2 YFSETQ. The ends lost 4 bases at V and 0 bases at J; junction bases unmatched: 11. CDR3 protein: CASSPLLQGVSTDTQYF. In nucleotides, the CDR3 is TGCGCCAGCAGCCCGCTACTGCAGGGGGTCAGCACAGATACGCAGTATTTT.

CDR3 nucleotide sequence: TGTGCCAGCAGCTTAGGAGGGAGTCAGCCCCAGCATTTT. Translated: CASSLGGSQPQHF. The chain links TRBV7-2 to TRBJ1-5; no clear D gene. The CDR3 spans 13 residues. Germline assignment: CDR1 SGHTA and CDR2 FQGNSA. Trimming stripped 1 base from V and 6 bases from J, with 7 bases between. The full variable domain, completed using reference TRBV7-2 and TRBJ1-5, is GAGVSQSPSNKVTEKGKDVELRCDPISGHTALYWYRQSLGQGLEFLIYFQGNSAPDKSGLPSDRFSAERTGGSVSTLTIQRTQQEDSAVYLCASSLGGSQPQHFGDGTRLSIL.

The V gene is TRBV4-3, the J gene TRBJ2-7; D may be TRBD1 (6 bases). CDR1 and CDR2 (germline): LGHNA, YSLEER. The CDR3 is 15 residues long. The V gene lost 0 bases and the J gene lost 0 bases, with 9 bases spanning the gap. CDR3 DNA: TGCGCCAGCAGCCAAGACGGACAGCACTCCTACGAGCAGTACTTC. Translation gives CASSQDGQHSYEQYF.

The table lists this clonotype with many counts. V is TRBV20-1 and J is TRBJ2-3; D is uncertain. The germline gives CDR1 DFQATT, CDR2 SNEGSKA (reference sequence). V shed 6 bases and J shed 1 base, with 20 bases lying between them. CDR3 length: 16 amino acids. CDR3 sequence: CSAPLNPLRGTDTQYF. Here the CDR3 DNA reads TGCAGTGCACCATTAAACCCGCTTCGGGGCACAGATACGCAGTATTTT.

This clonotype has ten or more counts. The chain is built from TRBV28 and TRBJ2-3, with TRBD2 as a possible D gene (5 bases). V was pared by 3 bases and J by 9 bases, with 10 bases between. The germline CDR1 and CDR2 sequences are MDHEN and SYDVKM. The CDR3 spans 12 residues. CDR3 amino acids: CASSFPRGTQYF. CDR3 DNA: TGTGCCAGCAGTTTTCCAAGAGGGACGCAGTATTTT.

There are a few counts of this clonotype. The chain couples TRBV20-1 to TRBJ2-5; possible D gene TRBD2, 6 bases. Germline CDR1 DFQATT, CDR2 SNEGSKA (reference sequence). CDR3 length: 17 amino acids. V was clipped by 3 bases and J by 4 bases, with 24 bases between them. CDR3 coding DNA: TGCAGTGCTAGTGAAGAGGGGCTGCTAGCGAATGGAGAGACCCAGTACTTC. Protein: CSASEEGLLANGETQYF.

The rearrangement uses TRBV7-3 and TRBJ2-2; D unclear. The CDR3 is 13 amino acids. From germline, CDR1 is SGHTA and CDR2 FQGTGA. V lost 5 bases and J 8 bases, leaving 12 bases between the germline ends. The CDR3, as DNA: TGTGCCAGCAGCCAAACCATGTCTGGGGAGCTGTTTTTT. Translating it yields CASSQTMSGELFF.